This T cell receptor (beta chain) was sequenced during a study of cytomegalovirus exposure and HLA in healthy donors. Generated by immunoSEQ multiplex PCR, the TCRdb table keeps only in-frame clones and is missing some. The sample includes about 82,000 clones, about 95% of them seen just once. Comment on this clone: Its antigen is not known. An end of the junction differs from the germline gene, which may be a read error.

CDR3 length: 10 residues. The germline CDR1 and CDR2 sequences are SEHNR and FQNEAQ (reference sequence). Regarding the study as a whole: Cytomegalovirus-associated status was assigned to about 180 TCR beta chains. Most TCR sequences were seen very rarely across donors, but some public TCRs occurred in many.

This TCR derives from a woman between 18 and 29 years old in good health and CMV-seronegative. The chain employs TRBV7-9 and TRBJ2-7; 7 nucleotides match TRBD2. The sequencing sample was made of PBMCs. CDR3 nucleotides: TGCGCGGCGGGAGACTACGAGCAGTACTTC. This gives the protein CAAGDYEQYF.